These 21 T cell receptor beta chains came from one sample sequenced in a study of blood T cell repertoires in COVID-19. Clones were sequenced by immunoSEQ multiplex PCR, and TCRdb holds only the in-frame ones, with some missing. The data show roughly 49,000 clones, roughly 90% seen once. Sample: peripheral blood. The receptors stem from a woman over 75 with acute or convalescent COVID-19.

This chain connects TRBV30 to TRBJ1-6, with D hard to call. Germline V gene data show CDR1 as GTSNPN and CDR2 as SVGIG (reference sequence). The CDR3 length is 14 residues. Trimming pared 2 bases from V and 0 bases from J, leaving 5 bases between. As DNA, the CDR3 is TGTGCCTGGAGTCGGTACTCCTATAATTCACCCCTCCACTTT. As protein: CAWSRYSYNSPLHF. Full variable domain (remainder filled in from reference TRBV30 and TRBJ1-6): SQTIHQWPATLVQPVGSPLSLECTVEGTSNPNLYWYRQAAGRGLQLLFYSVGIGQISSEVPQNLSASRPQDRQFILSSKKLLLSDSGFYLCAWSRYSYNSPLHFGNGTRLTVT.

This chain links TRBV7-2 with TRBJ2-5; 7 nucleotides match TRBD2. There are 13 residues in the CDR3. The V segment lost 5 bases and the J segment 3 bases; nucleotides outside the gene matches: 3. Germline CDR1 SGHTA, CDR2 FQGNSA. CDR3 amino acids: CASSRTREETQYF. CDR3 nucleotide sequence: TGTGCCAGCAGCCGGACTAGAGAAGAGACCCAGTACTTC.

This chain connects TRBV4-3 to TRBJ1-4; 8 bases are shared with TRBD1. V was clipped by 4 bases and J by 5 bases; unmatched bases: 12. The CDR3 runs to 17 residues. Germline CDR1 LGHNA, CDR2 YSLEER. The CDR3 bases are TGCGCCAGCAGCCCCCTGGCGACAGGGGATAGGAATGAAAAACTGTTTTTT. Protein: CASSPLATGDRNEKLFF.

The V call is TRBV5-1, the J call TRBJ1-2; D gene unclear. With 2 bases removed from V and 2 bases from J, the gap between germline ends came to 4 bases. This CDR3 has 12 amino acids. Germline CDR1 SGHRS, CDR2 YFSETQ. CDR3 protein: CASSLQNYGYTF. The CDR3 DNA sequence: TGCGCCAGCAGCTTACAGAACTATGGCTACACCTTC.

The rearrangement links TRBV19 to TRBJ1-2, with 7 bases identical to TRBD1. In germline, CDR1 is LNHDA, CDR2 SQIVND (reference sequence). J was trimmed by 2 bases and V by 7 bases; bases with no gene match: 7. The CDR3 spans 14 residues. CDR3 sequence reads: CASTPWTGNYGYTF. CDR3 coding DNA: TGTGCCAGTACCCCCTGGACAGGAAACTATGGCTACACCTTC.

The chain couples TRBV6-5 to TRBJ2-3; TRBD1 aligns across 7 bases. V lost 2 bases to trimming and J lost 1 base; unmatched junction nucleotides: 0. CDR1 MNHEY and CDR2 SVGAGI come from the germline V gene. The CDR3 is 14 residues long. CDR3 coding DNA: TGTGCCAGCAGTTACAGGGGGCGCACAGATACGCAGTATTTT. Amino acid sequence: CASSYRGRTDTQYF.

The chain has TRBV7-9 and TRBJ2-1; TRBD2 matches at 14 bases. Germline assignment: CDR1 SEHNR and CDR2 FQNEAQ (reference sequence). The CDR3 runs to 19 residues. V lost 4 bases, J lost 0 bases, and 8 bases stayed unmatched. The CDR3 protein is CASSSGWTSGRTSYNEQFF. The CDR3 DNA reads as TGTGCCAGCAGCTCGGGGTGGACTAGCGGGAGGACCTCCTACAATGAGCAGTTCTTC.

The V gene is TRBV30, the J gene TRBJ2-6; 7 nucleotides agree with TRBD1. The germline V gene has CDR1 GTSNPN and CDR2 SVGIG (reference sequence). The CDR3 is 18 residues long. Germline trimming cut 2 bases from V and 3 bases from J; bases unmatched to any gene: 13. The chain's CDR3 is CAWSSGQAPSGGANVLTF. The CDR3 DNA is TGTGCCTGGAGTTCTGGACAGGCGCCCTCGGGTGGGGCCAACGTCCTGACTTTC.

This chain links TRBV7-9 with TRBJ2-3, with a tentative D call TRBD1 (5 bases). Trimming left V 4 bases short and J 8 bases short, with 22 bases between. There are 16 residues in the CDR3. In germline, CDR1 is SEHNR, CDR2 FQNEAQ (reference sequence). The CDR3 DNA is TGTGCCAGCAGCTATCAGGGTCCCCCTCTTATAAGTACGCAGTATTTT. This translates into CASSYQGPPLISTQYF.

CDR3 nucleotides: TGTGCCAGCAGTCAAGCCGGGACTACCTGGAACACCGGGGAGCTGTTTTTT. It codes for CASSQAGTTWNTGELFF. This chain joins TRBV5-5 and TRBJ2-2; 7 bases align to TRBD2. The CDR3 consists of 17 residues. With V trimmed by 5 bases and J by 1 base, 11 bases remained unmatched. Per the germline V gene, CDR1 is SGHKS and CDR2 is YYEKEE (reference sequence).

The chain uses TRBV30 and TRBJ1-2; 9 bases match TRBD1. Looked up from germline, CDR1 is GTSNPN and CDR2 is SVGIG (reference sequence). The CDR3 is made up of 16 amino acids. J was trimmed by 2 bases and V by 1 base; bases with no gene match: 8. CDR3 in amino acids: CAWSAPGTGKNYGYTF. CDR3 sequence (DNA): TGTGCCTGGAGTGCCCCTGGGACAGGGAAAAACTATGGCTACACCTTC. Full variable domain (outside the CDR3, taken from reference TRBV30 and TRBJ1-2): SQTIHQWPATLVQPVGSPLSLECTVEGTSNPNLYWYRQAAGRGLQLLFYSVGIGQISSEVPQNLSASRPQDRQFILSSKKLLLSDSGFYLCAWSAPGTGKNYGYTFGSGTRLTVV.

The chain has TRBV19 and TRBJ1-5, with TRBD1 as a possible D gene (5 bases). This CDR3 is 14 amino acids long. Germline lookup yields CDR1 LNHDA and CDR2 SQIVND (reference sequence). V shed 7 bases and J shed 11 bases, with 21 bases lying between them. CDR3 DNA sequence: TGTGCCAGTACCAGGGACTTACAGTTCGGGGCCCAGCATTTT. It specifies CASTRDLQFGAQHF.

This chain links TRBV27 with TRBJ1-2; 12 nucleotides agree with TRBD1. In germline, CDR1 is MNHEY, CDR2 SMNVEV (reference sequence). This CDR3 is 16 amino acids long. Trimming at V came to 5 bases and at J to 0 bases, leaving 4 bases not matched to a gene. CDR3 region: CASSPGTGGSNYGYTF. CDR3 coding DNA: TGTGCCAGCAGTCCAGGGACAGGGGGCTCTAACTATGGCTACACCTTC.

The table lists this clone with a count of one. The chain links TRBV5-1 to TRBJ2-3; possible D gene TRBD2, 6 bases. CDR1 is SGHRS, CDR2 YFSETQ, per germline. The CDR3 is made up of 14 amino acids. V lost 9 bases and J lost 3, with 17 bases in between. The CDR3 spells CATRGGERTDTQYF. The CDR3 nucleotides read TGCGCCACCCGAGGAGGGGAGAGAACAGATACGCAGTATTTT.

The chain has TRBV7-8 and TRBJ2-1, with 12 bases matching TRBD1. V lost 4 bases, J lost 7 bases, and 8 bases stayed unmatched. The CDR3 sequence is 16 residues long. The germline V gene encodes CDR1 SGHVS and CDR2 FQNEAQ. CDR3 amino acids: CASSSRRDRGQNEQFF. Written as DNA, the CDR3 is TGTGCCAGCAGCTCCCGCCGGGACAGGGGGCAGAATGAGCAGTTCTTC. The whole variable domain, remainder taken from reference TRBV7-8 and TRBJ2-1, is GAGVSQSPRYKVAKRGQDVALRCDPISGHVSLFWYQQALGQGPEFLTYFQNEAQLDKSGLPSDRFFAERPEGSVSTLKIQRTQQEDSAVYLCASSSRRDRGQNEQFFGPGTRLTVL.

The chain carries TRBV7-9 and TRBJ2-1; 11 bases align to TRBD2. Trimming at V came to 1 base and at J to 5 bases, leaving 4 bases not matched to a gene. This CDR3 spans 16 amino acids. Germline CDR1 SEHNR, CDR2 FQNEAQ (reference sequence). The DNA for the CDR3 is TGTGCCAGCAGCTTAGTTCTAGCGGGAGGCCACAATGAGCAGTTCTTC. Residues: CASSLVLAGGHNEQFF.

The sample holds one count of this clone. The rearrangement uses TRBV25-1 and TRBJ2-7; D gene uncertain. The ends were cut back, 2 bases at V and 3 bases at J, with 17 bases in the middle. Looked up from germline, CDR1 is MGHDK and CDR2 is SYGVNS. CDR3 length equals 16 residues. The CDR3 here is CASSEGDFTGGYEQYF. Written as DNA, the CDR3 is TGTGCCAGCAGTGAAGGCGACTTTACGGGTGGCTACGAGCAGTACTTC.

The rearrangement joins TRBV25-1 to TRBJ1-4; D possibly corresponds to TRBD1 (5 bases). Looked up from germline, CDR1 is MGHDK and CDR2 is SYGVNS. This CDR3 is built from 17 residues. Trimming stripped 4 bases from V and 3 bases from J, with 18 bases between. The CDR3 loop is CASSARRGVGANEKLFF. As DNA, the CDR3 is TGTGCCAGCAGTGCTCGGCGGGGGGTGGGAGCTAATGAAAAACTGTTTTTT.

The chain employs TRBV3-1 (or the pseudogene TRBV3-2) and TRBJ1-3; D possibly corresponds to TRBD1 (6 bases). Germline V lookup: CDR1 LGHDT, CDR2 YNNKEL (reference sequence). V lost 2 bases to trimming and J lost 0 bases, with 17 bases between them. The CDR3 runs to 18 residues. The CDR3 DNA reads as TGTGCCAGCAGCCAAATTGGGATCTGGACAGTCTCTGGAAACACCATATATTTT. This encodes CASSQIGIWTVSGNTIYF.

This clone appeared once. The CDR3 loop is CASSLPLSHTAGELFF. In DNA form, the CDR3 reads TGTGCCAGTAGTCTCCCCCTTAGCCATACGGCCGGGGAGCTGTTTTTT. The chain has TRBV19 and TRBJ2-2; no definite D call. Trimming removed 5 bases from V and 6 bases from J, with 19 bases in between. Germline loops: CDR1 LNHDA, CDR2 SQIVND (reference sequence). This CDR3 has 16 residues.

The rearrangement uses TRBV30 and TRBJ1-2, with a weak D call TRBD1 (6 bases). Germline V gene data show CDR1 as GTSNPN and CDR2 as SVGIG (reference sequence). The CDR3 runs 15 residues. V lost 3 bases to trimming and J lost 5 bases, with 19 bases between them. The CDR3 spells CAWRGSQGKEYGYTF. The DNA for the CDR3 is TGTGCCTGGAGGGGGTCCCAGGGGAAAGAATATGGCTACACCTTC.